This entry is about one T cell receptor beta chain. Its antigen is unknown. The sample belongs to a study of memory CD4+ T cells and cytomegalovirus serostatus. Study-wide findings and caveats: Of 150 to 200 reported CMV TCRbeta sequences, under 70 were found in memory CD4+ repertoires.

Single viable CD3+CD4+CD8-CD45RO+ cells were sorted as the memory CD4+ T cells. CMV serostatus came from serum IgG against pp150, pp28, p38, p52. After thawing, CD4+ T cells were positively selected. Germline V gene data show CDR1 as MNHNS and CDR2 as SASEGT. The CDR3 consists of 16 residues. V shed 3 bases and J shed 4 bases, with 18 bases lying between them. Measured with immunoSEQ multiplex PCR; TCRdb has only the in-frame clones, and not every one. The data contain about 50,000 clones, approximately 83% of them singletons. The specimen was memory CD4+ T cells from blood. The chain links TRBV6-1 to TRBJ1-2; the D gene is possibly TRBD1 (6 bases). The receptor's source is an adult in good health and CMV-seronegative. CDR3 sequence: CASSERVNREVYGYTF. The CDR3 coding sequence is TGTGCCAGCAGTGAGAGGGTTAACAGGGAAGTCTATGGCTACACCTTC.